The sample holds a few counts of the clone carrying this T cell receptor beta chain. Its antigen is still unknown. The data originate from a study of T cells after yellow fever vaccination. Whole-study context: Any fraction with a low cell number was prepared using SMART-Seq v4 Ultra Low Input. The study's findings and limits: Booster sampling recovered most clones from primary vaccination (approximately 97% CD4, 80% to 90% CD8). Weaker overall was a secondary response that nonetheless peaked faster, on day 5 versus 15.

MiXCR was run by TCRdb on the 5' RACE reads, yielding one entry per CDR3 protein. The sample gives hundreds of thousands of distinct CDR3 sequences, about a sixth of which show up once; roughly 17% is in the top ten. The CDR3 is 14 amino acids. V was clipped by 5 bases and J by 7 bases; unmatched bases: 11. CDR1 is GTSNPN and CDR2 is SVGIG in the germline V gene (reference sequence). This TCR was sampled from a man between 18 and 35 years old who received the YFV17D yellow fever vaccine. The sample consisted of PBMCs, taken about 5 days after the first yellow fever vaccination. The rearrangement uses TRBV30 and TRBJ2-7; 10 bases match TRBD2. DNA for the CDR3: TGTGCCTGGGAGAGCGGGGGGGCCGGTGAGGAGCAGTACTTC. Translated: CAWESGGAGEEQYF.